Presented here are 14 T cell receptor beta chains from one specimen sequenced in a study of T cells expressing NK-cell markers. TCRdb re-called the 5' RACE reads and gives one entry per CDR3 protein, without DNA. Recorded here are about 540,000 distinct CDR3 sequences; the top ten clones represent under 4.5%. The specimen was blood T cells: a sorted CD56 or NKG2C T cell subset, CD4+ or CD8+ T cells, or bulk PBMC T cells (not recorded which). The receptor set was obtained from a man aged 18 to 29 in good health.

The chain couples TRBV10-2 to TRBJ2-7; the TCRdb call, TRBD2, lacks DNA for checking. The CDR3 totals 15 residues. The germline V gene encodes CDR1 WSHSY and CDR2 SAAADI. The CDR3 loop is CASSESFGRIHEQYF.

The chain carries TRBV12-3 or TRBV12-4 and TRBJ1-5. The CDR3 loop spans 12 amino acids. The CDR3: CASATSNQPQHF.

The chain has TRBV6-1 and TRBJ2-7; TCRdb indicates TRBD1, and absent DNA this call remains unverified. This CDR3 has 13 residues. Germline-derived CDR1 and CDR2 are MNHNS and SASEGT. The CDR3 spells CASSGTGLFEQYF.

Here the CDR3 reads CSARNPGTSGTYEQYF. The rearrangement uses TRBV20-1 and TRBJ2-7; with no DNA, the TCRdb D assignment of TRBD2 cannot be verified. The CDR3 contains 16 residues. Germline CDR1 DFQATT, CDR2 SNEGSKA (reference sequence).

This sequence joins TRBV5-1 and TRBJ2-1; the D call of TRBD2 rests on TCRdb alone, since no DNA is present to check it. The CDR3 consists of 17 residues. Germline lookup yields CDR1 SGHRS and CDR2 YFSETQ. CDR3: CASSLAGTSFAYNEQFF.

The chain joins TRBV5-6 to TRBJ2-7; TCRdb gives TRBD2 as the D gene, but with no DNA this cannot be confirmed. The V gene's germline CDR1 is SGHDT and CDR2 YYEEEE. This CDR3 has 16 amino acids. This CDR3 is CASSLGPSTPSYEQYF.

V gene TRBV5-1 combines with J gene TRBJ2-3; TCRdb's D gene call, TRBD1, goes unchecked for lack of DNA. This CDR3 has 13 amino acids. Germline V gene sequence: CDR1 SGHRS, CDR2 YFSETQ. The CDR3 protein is CASKQGSRNTQYF.

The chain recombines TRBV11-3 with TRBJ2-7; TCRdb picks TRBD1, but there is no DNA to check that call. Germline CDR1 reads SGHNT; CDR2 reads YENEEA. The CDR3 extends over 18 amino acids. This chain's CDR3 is CASSFPAGLSRGSYEQYF.

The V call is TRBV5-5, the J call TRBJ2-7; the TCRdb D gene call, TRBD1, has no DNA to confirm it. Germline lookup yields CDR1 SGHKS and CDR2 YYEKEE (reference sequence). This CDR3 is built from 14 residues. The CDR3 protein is CASSSGQGRYEQYF.

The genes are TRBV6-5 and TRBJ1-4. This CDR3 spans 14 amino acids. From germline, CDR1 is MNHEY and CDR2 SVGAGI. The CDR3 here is CASSYIGNNEKLFF.

This CDR3 reads CASSPPGEDGYTF. The J gene is TRBJ1-2, the V gene TRBV11-3; TCRdb proposes TRBD1, but this gene call is untestable without DNA. The CDR3 runs 13 residues. The germline gives CDR1 SGHNT, CDR2 YENEEA.

CDR3 residues: CATSRSGLAGGETQYF. This chain connects TRBV15 to TRBJ2-5; no DNA is available, so the TRBD2 call from TCRdb remains unchecked. Germline CDR1 LNHNV, CDR2 YYDKDF (reference sequence). The CDR3 contains 16 residues.

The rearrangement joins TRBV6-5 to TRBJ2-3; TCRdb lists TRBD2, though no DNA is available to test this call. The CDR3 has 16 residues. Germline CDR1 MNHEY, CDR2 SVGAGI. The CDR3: CASSYRGSGSPSSQYF.

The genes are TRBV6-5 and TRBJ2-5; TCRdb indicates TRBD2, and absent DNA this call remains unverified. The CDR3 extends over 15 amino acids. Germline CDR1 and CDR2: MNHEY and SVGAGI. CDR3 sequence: CASSYSSLVKETQYF.